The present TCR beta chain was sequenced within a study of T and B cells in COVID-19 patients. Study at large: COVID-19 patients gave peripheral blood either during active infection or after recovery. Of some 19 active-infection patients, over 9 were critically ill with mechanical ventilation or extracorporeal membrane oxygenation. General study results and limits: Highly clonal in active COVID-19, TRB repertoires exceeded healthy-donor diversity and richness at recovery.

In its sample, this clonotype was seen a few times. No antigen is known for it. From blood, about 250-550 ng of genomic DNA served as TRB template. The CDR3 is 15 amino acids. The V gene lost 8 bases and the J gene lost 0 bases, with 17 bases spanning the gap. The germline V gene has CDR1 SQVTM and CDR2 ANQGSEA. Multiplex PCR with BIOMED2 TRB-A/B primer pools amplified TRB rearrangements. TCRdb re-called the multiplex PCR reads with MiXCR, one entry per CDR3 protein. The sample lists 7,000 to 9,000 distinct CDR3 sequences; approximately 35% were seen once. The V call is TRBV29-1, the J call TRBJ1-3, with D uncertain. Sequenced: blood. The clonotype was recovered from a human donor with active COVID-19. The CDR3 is CSPCGTCNSGNTIYF. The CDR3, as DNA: TGCAGCCCGTGTGGAACTTGTAACTCTGGAAACACCATATATTTT.